Presented here are 23 T cell receptor beta chains from one specimen sequenced in a study of blood T cell repertoires in COVID-19. This table comes from immunoSEQ multiplex PCR, and its TCRdb copy is limited to in-frame clones, with some not included. Among around 210,000 clones, 70% to 90% were seen once, and the ten largest hold 5% to 6.5%. Sequenced: peripheral blood. Receptors originate from a man in his fifties or sixties with COVID-19, enrolled during active disease.

The chain links TRBV6-5 to TRBJ1-1; no definite D call. Germline V lookup: CDR1 MNHEY, CDR2 SVGAGI. The CDR3 is 13 amino acids. Trimming removed 7 bases at V and 0 bases at J, with 9 bases between. The CDR3 is CASKERLNTEAFF. CDR3 bases: TGTGCCAGCAAAGAGAGGCTGAACACTGAAGCTTTCTTT.

The chain carries TRBV5-5 and TRBJ2-7; tentative D call: TRBD1 (6 bases). V lost 0 bases and J 7 bases, leaving 14 bases between the germline ends. CDR1 is SGHKS and CDR2 is YYEKEE in the germline V gene (reference sequence). The CDR3 loop spans 14 amino acids. The CDR3 sequence is CASSLAHGQWEQYF. CDR3 sequence (DNA): TGTGCCAGCAGCTTGGCCCACGGACAGTGGGAGCAGTACTTC.

The V gene is TRBV29-1, the J gene TRBJ2-6; D is possibly TRBD1 (5 bases). CDR3 length: 15 amino acids. The V gene's germline CDR1 is SQVTM and CDR2 ANQGSEA. The V end was cut by 4 bases, the J end by 3 bases, with 13 bases between. The CDR3 region has the DNA TGCAGCGTTGGCGTGGGGCCCTTTGGGGCCAACGTCCTGACTTTC. Residues: CSVGVGPFGANVLTF.

The genes are TRBV11-1 and TRBJ2-5; D possibly corresponds to TRBD2 (6 bases). The CDR3 extends over 16 amino acids. Trimming cost V 5 bases and J 7 bases, with 23 bases left between them. In germline, CDR1 is SGHAT, CDR2 FQDESV (reference sequence). The CDR3 coding sequence is TGTGCCAGCAGCCTCTCTCCAGGCGAACTCGGGGGGACCCAGTACTTC. It translates to CASSLSPGELGGTQYF.

The chain has TRBV4-1 and TRBJ2-5; TRBD2 agrees at 8 bases. Trimming at V came to 2 bases and at J to 5 bases, leaving 10 bases not matched to a gene. From germline, CDR1 is MGHRA and CDR2 YSYEKL. CDR3 length: 16 residues. The CDR3 loop reads CASSQKGGGPTETQYF. Here the CDR3 DNA reads TGCGCCAGCAGCCAAAAAGGCGGGGGGCCTACGGAGACCCAGTACTTC.

The rearrangement uses TRBV5-4 and TRBJ2-5; TRBD1 aligns across 9 bases. Trimming cost V 4 bases and J 5 bases; bases outside gene matches: 12. The V gene's germline CDR1 is SGHNT and CDR2 YYREEE (reference sequence). This CDR3 has 16 amino acids. CDR3 sequence: CASSRPGQGRLETQYF. CDR3 coding DNA: TGTGCCAGCAGCCGTCCGGGACAGGGACGTTTGGAGACCCAGTACTTC. The full variable domain, completed using reference TRBV5-4 and TRBJ2-5, is ETGVTQSPTHLIKTRGQQVTLRCSSQSGHNTVSWYQQALGQGPQFIFQYYREEENGRGNFPPRFSGLQFPNYSSELNVNALELDDSALYLCASSRPGQGRLETQYFGPGTRLLVL.

The chain couples TRBV5-1 to TRBJ1-2; D is perhaps TRBD1 (5 bases). The CDR3 length is 16 residues. CDR1 is SGHRS, CDR2 YFSETQ, per germline. V was clipped by 0 bases and J by 1 base, with 13 bases between them. CDR3 in DNA: TGCGCCAGCAGCTTGGGCCATACCGACAGTAACTATGGCTACACCTTC. Its protein is CASSLGHTDSNYGYTF.

The V and J genes are TRBV6-5 and TRBJ2-7; TRBD1 matches 8 bases. Looked up from germline, CDR1 is MNHEY and CDR2 is SVGAGI. J gave up 0 bases and V 2 bases, and 3 bases lay outside the gene matches. The CDR3 runs to 15 residues. The DNA of the CDR3 is TGTGCCAGCAGTTACATCCAGGGGGCCTCCTACGAGCAGTACTTC. This codes for CASSYIQGASYEQYF.

This clone occurred once. The rearrangement uses TRBV11-3 and TRBJ2-2; 10 bases are shared with TRBD1. The CDR3 has 15 amino acids. Per the germline V gene, CDR1 is SGHNT and CDR2 is YENEEA. Trimming at V came to 5 bases and at J to 7 bases, leaving 7 bases not matched to a gene. The CDR3 region is CASSTGTGVDGELFF. DNA of the CDR3: TGTGCCAGCAGCACCGGGACAGGGGTTGACGGGGAGCTGTTTTTT. The full variable domain, completed using reference TRBV11-3 and TRBJ2-2, is EAGVVQSPRYKIIEKKQPVAFWCNPISGHNTLYWYLQNLGQGPELLIRYENEEAVDDSQLPKDRFSAERLKGVDSTLKIQPAELGDSAVYLCASSTGTGVDGELFFGEGSRLTVL.

Only one count was recorded for this clone. The chain couples TRBV6-6 to TRBJ2-2; no definite D call. Trimming took 4 bases from V and 3 from J, leaving 3 bases between them. CDR3 length: 12 amino acids. Germline CDR1 is MNHNY and CDR2 is SVGAGI (reference sequence). The CDR3 DNA is TGTGCCAGCAGTTCTTACACCGGGGAGCTGTTTTTT. Translating gives CASSSYTGELFF.

The genes are TRBV11-2 and TRBJ2-1; possible D gene TRBD1, 5 bases. CDR1 SGHAT and CDR2 FQNNGV come from the germline V gene. V was clipped by 4 bases and J by 7 bases, with 29 bases between them. The CDR3 consists of 19 residues. DNA for the CDR3: TGTGCCAGCAGCTCCATAGGTGGGCGACAGAAATTAAAGGGAAATGAGCAGTTCTTC. This sequence encodes CASSSIGGRQKLKGNEQFF.

The CDR3 is CASSPDQSGGGKLFF. DNA of the CDR3: TGTGCCAGCAGCCCAGATCAGAGTGGCGGCGGAAAACTGTTTTTT. J is TRBJ1-4 and V is TRBV3-1 (or the pseudogene TRBV3-2); D not resolved. V was clipped by 4 bases and J by 10 bases, with 19 bases between them. In germline, CDR1 is LGHDT, CDR2 YNNKEL (reference sequence). This CDR3 comprises 15 residues.

The chain joins TRBV3-1 (or the pseudogene TRBV3-2) to TRBJ1-5; TRBD1 aligns across 7 bases. The CDR3 totals 13 residues. J was trimmed by 6 bases and V by 3 bases; bases with no gene match: 2. Germline-derived CDR1 and CDR2 are LGHDT and YNNKEL (reference sequence). CDR3 sequence reads: CASSQAGGQPQHF. CDR3 in DNA: TGTGCCAGCAGCCAGGCAGGGGGTCAGCCCCAGCATTTT.

This clone was seen a handful of times. The chain employs TRBV27 and TRBJ2-2; TRBD2 matches 8 bases. Germline-derived CDR1 and CDR2 are MNHEY and SMNVEV (reference sequence). V lost 6 bases to trimming and J lost 3 bases; unmatched junction nucleotides: 9. This CDR3 spans 16 amino acids. The CDR3, as DNA: TGTGCCAGCAGCAGGGCTCGGGGGGGTCACACCGGGGAGCTGTTTTTT. Its protein product is CASSRARGGHTGELFF.

The chain recombines TRBV5-8 with TRBJ1-1, with D possibly matching TRBD1 (6 bases). CDR3 length equals 13 residues. V was cut by 1 base and J by 5 bases, with 9 bases left in between. Germline V gene lookup returns CDR1 SGHTS and CDR2 YDEGEE. CDR3 region: CASSLLGGTEAFF. The CDR3 DNA is TGTGCCAGCAGCTTGTTAGGGGGAACTGAAGCTTTCTTT.

This chain uses TRBV30 with TRBJ1-6; D unresolved. The germline V gene has CDR1 GTSNPN and CDR2 SVGIG (reference sequence). Trimming removed 3 bases from V and 6 bases from J, with 15 bases in between. The CDR3 runs to 15 residues. The CDR3 spells CAWRPGYDPNSPLHF. The DNA of the CDR3 is TGTGCCTGGAGACCGGGGTATGACCCTAATTCACCCCTCCACTTT. The whole variable domain, remainder taken from reference TRBV30 and TRBJ1-6, is SQTIHQWPATLVQPVGSPLSLECTVEGTSNPNLYWYRQAAGRGLQLLFYSVGIGQISSEVPQNLSASRPQDRQFILSSKKLLLSDSGFYLCAWRPGYDPNSPLHFGNGTRLTVT.

This sequence joins TRBV5-1 and TRBJ1-2; 8 bases match TRBD1. This CDR3 is 15 amino acids long. V dropped 0 bases and J dropped 9; count of bases not matched to a gene: 10. The germline V gene has CDR1 SGHRS and CDR2 YFSETQ. The CDR3 here is CASSLASVGQGSYTF. As DNA, the CDR3 is TGCGCCAGCAGCTTGGCCTCGGTTGGACAGGGAAGCTACACCTTC. Full variable domain (outside the CDR3, taken from reference TRBV5-1 and TRBJ1-2): KAGVTQTPRYLIKTRGQQVTLSCSPISGHRSVSWYQQTPGQGLQFLFEYFSETQRNKGNFPGRFSGRQFSNSRSEMNVSTLELGDSALYLCASSLASVGQGSYTFGSGTRLTVV.

This clone occurred a few times. The gene calls are TRBV3-1 (or the pseudogene TRBV3-2) and TRBJ1-1, with D tentatively TRBD1 (5 bases). Germline CDR1 reads LGHDT; CDR2 reads YNNKEL (reference sequence). The CDR3 has 14 amino acids. Trimming stripped 1 base from V and 6 bases from J, with 12 bases between. The CDR3 protein is CASSQVRGYPEAFF. The CDR3 DNA sequence: TGTGCCAGCAGCCAAGTTCGGGGGTACCCTGAAGCTTTCTTT.

This chain uses TRBV6-5 with TRBJ2-3; TRBD2 is a possible D gene (6 bases). This CDR3 is built from 15 residues. Trimming pared 6 bases from V and 3 bases from J, leaving 16 bases between. Germline-derived CDR1 and CDR2 are MNHEY and SVGAGI. The CDR3, as DNA: TGTGCCAGCAGCAACGGGAGAGGGATGACAGATACGCAGTATTTT. The encoded protein is CASSNGRGMTDTQYF.

The rearrangement joins TRBV12-3 or TRBV12-4 to TRBJ2-3, with D unclear. CDR3 length equals 13 residues. Trimming took 2 bases from V and 5 from J, leaving 8 bases between them. The CDR3 sequence: CASSLISGDTQYF. The CDR3 nucleotides read TGTGCCAGCAGTTTAATCTCAGGAGATACGCAGTATTTT.

This clone turned up a few times. V gene TRBV6-5 combines with J gene TRBJ1-1; possible D gene TRBD1, 5 bases. The CDR3 runs 13 residues. CDR1 is MNHEY, CDR2 SVGAGI, per germline. V lost 6 bases and J 4 bases, leaving 12 bases between the germline ends. Here the CDR3 reads CASRPGLGTEAFF. The CDR3 region has the DNA TGTGCCAGCAGACCAGGGTTGGGCACTGAAGCTTTCTTT.

V gene TRBV28 combines with J gene TRBJ1-6; D remains unclear. V was cut by 5 bases and J by 5 bases, with 13 bases left in between. Germline V CDR1 and CDR2: MDHEN, SYDVKM. The CDR3 consists of 15 residues. The CDR3 bases are TGTGCCAGCAGTCTGCAGACAACCCATAATTCACCCCTCCACTTT. It codes for CASSLQTTHNSPLHF.

CDR3 in DNA: TGTGCCAGCAGCTCAAGGACAGGGGGCCCCTACGAGCAGTACTTC. It codes for CASSSRTGGPYEQYF. The V and J genes are TRBV7-8 and TRBJ2-7, with 11 bases matching TRBD1. CDR1 and CDR2 from the germline V gene are SGHVS and FQNEAQ. This CDR3 has 15 residues. V lost 4 bases and J lost 2; bases outside the gene matches: 4.